This TCR beta chain was sequenced in a study of blood T cell repertoires in COVID-19. About the research overall: The origin of the acute and convalescent COVID-19 samples was the United States, Italy and Spain. In each case, the material was cDNA or gDNA derived from T cells, B-cell-depleted T cells, or PBMCs.

Data came from immunoSEQ multiplex PCR; TCRdb stores just in-frame clones and leaves some out. The sample has 300,000 to 450,000 clones; 80% to 90% are singletons. V gave up 5 bases and J gave up 4 bases; unmatched junction bases: 8. The CDR3 sequence is 15 residues long. The germline CDR1 and CDR2 sequences are SGHTA and FQGTGA. The sequence came from a man between 18 and 29 years old who had recovered from COVID-19. Sequencing was done on a sample of PBMCs or T cells enriched from blood (not recorded which). The chain has TRBV7-3 and TRBJ2-3, with 8 bases that match TRBD2. CDR3 nucleotide sequence: TGTGCCAGCAGCCTCAATGTAGCGGGATCAGATACGCAGTATTTT. Amino acids: CASSLNVAGSDTQYF.